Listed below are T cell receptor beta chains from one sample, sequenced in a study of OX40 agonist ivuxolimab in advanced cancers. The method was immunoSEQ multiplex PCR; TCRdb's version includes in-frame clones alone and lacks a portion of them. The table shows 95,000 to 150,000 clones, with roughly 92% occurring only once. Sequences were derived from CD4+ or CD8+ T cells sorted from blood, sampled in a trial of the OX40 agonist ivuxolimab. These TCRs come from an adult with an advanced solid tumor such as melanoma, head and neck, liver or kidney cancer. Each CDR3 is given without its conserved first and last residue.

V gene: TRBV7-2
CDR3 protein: ASSGTEGF

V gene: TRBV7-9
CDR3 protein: ASTPVGHSGNTIY

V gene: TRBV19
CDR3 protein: ASEAQGNEKLF

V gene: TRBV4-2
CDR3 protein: ASSQVTGRSDGYT

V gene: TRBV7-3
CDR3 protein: ASSLEGWKNTEAF

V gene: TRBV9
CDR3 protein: ASSVYSNRRGYEQY

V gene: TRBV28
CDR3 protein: ASSPRTGYQPQH

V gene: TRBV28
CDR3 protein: ASSFPSERAPRSADTQY

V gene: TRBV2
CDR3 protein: ASTRTVSTGELF

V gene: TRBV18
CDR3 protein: ASSQTTGSRNQPQH

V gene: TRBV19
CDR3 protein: ASRLGTGVKGETQY

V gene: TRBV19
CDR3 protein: ASSIGHRGPRFFTEAF

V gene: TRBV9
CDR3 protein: ASSAIGLADYNEQF

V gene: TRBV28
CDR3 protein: ASSMGGRDEQY

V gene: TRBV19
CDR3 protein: ASSIDGQGPFGYT

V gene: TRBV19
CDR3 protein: ASSRAGIAYEQY

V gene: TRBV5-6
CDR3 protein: ASSLRMAGYSNQPQH

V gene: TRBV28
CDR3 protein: AILAGTPTEAF

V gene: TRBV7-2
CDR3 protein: ASSLAPLTSRGEY

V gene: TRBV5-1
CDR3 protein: ASSLYRESNTEAF

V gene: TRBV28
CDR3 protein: ASSSRKTGLIEKLF

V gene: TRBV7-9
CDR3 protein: ASSLGTGGNQPQH

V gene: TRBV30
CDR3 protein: AWETGGSETQY

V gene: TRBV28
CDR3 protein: ASSLSGSGVGYGYT

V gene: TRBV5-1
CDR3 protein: ASSSGQGGNTIY

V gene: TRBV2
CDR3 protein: ASSEFHPGQGYEQY

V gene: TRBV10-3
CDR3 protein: AISDRDSQREQY

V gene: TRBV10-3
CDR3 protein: AIEDRGGDYGYT

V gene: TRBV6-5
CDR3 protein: ASSYGETQY

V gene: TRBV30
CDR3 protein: AWSGGQYNQPQH

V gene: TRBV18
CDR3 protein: ASSPLRENTEAF

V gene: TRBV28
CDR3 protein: ASSLPRTIGATAF

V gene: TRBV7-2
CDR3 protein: ASSPGLAGQETQY

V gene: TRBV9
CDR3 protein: ASSPNPGLAEYNEQF

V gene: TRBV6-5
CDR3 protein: ASRTQGSEQY

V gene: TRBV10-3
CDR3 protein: AMPHAGGLFMNTQY

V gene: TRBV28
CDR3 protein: ASSGGTGYGYT

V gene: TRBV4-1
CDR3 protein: ASSQPSGQPLNTIY

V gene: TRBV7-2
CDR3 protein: ASSNYGSSYEQY

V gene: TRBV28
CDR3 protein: ASSFQGAPTEAF

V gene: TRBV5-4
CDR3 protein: ASSPTAGFDNEQF

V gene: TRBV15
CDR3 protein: ATSRVPSGPLNTEAF

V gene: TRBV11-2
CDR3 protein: ASSLVPHAYNEQF

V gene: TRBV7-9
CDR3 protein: ASSSSPLAGGSTDTQY

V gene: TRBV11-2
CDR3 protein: ASSPSDRVLLTRNEQF

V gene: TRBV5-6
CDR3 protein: ASSLGGPLMGTEAF

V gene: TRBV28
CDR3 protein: ASMVRGIYNEQF

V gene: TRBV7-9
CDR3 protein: ASSLVVYEETQY

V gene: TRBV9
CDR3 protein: ASSAGTGVYEQY

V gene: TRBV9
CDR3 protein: ASSQGLGQETQY

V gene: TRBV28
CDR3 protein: ASSSSGAGELF

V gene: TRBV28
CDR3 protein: ASYSGGAVESGGYT

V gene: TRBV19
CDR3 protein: ASSIGRLNTEAF

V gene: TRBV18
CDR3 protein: ASSREGGYEQY

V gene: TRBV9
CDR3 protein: ASSVQGFGGTEAF